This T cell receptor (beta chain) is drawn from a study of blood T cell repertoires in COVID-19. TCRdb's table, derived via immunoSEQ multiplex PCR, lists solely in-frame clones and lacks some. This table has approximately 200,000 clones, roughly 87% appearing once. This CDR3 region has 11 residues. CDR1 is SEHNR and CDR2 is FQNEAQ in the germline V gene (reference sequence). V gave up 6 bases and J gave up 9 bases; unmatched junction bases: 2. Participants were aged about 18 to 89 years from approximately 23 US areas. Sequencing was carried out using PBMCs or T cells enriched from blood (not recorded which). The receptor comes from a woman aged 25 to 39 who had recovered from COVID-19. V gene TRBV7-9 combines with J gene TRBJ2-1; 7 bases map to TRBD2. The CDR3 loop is CASSPGGEQFF. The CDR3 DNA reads TGTGCCAGCAGTCCGGGGGGTGAGCAGTTCTTC.